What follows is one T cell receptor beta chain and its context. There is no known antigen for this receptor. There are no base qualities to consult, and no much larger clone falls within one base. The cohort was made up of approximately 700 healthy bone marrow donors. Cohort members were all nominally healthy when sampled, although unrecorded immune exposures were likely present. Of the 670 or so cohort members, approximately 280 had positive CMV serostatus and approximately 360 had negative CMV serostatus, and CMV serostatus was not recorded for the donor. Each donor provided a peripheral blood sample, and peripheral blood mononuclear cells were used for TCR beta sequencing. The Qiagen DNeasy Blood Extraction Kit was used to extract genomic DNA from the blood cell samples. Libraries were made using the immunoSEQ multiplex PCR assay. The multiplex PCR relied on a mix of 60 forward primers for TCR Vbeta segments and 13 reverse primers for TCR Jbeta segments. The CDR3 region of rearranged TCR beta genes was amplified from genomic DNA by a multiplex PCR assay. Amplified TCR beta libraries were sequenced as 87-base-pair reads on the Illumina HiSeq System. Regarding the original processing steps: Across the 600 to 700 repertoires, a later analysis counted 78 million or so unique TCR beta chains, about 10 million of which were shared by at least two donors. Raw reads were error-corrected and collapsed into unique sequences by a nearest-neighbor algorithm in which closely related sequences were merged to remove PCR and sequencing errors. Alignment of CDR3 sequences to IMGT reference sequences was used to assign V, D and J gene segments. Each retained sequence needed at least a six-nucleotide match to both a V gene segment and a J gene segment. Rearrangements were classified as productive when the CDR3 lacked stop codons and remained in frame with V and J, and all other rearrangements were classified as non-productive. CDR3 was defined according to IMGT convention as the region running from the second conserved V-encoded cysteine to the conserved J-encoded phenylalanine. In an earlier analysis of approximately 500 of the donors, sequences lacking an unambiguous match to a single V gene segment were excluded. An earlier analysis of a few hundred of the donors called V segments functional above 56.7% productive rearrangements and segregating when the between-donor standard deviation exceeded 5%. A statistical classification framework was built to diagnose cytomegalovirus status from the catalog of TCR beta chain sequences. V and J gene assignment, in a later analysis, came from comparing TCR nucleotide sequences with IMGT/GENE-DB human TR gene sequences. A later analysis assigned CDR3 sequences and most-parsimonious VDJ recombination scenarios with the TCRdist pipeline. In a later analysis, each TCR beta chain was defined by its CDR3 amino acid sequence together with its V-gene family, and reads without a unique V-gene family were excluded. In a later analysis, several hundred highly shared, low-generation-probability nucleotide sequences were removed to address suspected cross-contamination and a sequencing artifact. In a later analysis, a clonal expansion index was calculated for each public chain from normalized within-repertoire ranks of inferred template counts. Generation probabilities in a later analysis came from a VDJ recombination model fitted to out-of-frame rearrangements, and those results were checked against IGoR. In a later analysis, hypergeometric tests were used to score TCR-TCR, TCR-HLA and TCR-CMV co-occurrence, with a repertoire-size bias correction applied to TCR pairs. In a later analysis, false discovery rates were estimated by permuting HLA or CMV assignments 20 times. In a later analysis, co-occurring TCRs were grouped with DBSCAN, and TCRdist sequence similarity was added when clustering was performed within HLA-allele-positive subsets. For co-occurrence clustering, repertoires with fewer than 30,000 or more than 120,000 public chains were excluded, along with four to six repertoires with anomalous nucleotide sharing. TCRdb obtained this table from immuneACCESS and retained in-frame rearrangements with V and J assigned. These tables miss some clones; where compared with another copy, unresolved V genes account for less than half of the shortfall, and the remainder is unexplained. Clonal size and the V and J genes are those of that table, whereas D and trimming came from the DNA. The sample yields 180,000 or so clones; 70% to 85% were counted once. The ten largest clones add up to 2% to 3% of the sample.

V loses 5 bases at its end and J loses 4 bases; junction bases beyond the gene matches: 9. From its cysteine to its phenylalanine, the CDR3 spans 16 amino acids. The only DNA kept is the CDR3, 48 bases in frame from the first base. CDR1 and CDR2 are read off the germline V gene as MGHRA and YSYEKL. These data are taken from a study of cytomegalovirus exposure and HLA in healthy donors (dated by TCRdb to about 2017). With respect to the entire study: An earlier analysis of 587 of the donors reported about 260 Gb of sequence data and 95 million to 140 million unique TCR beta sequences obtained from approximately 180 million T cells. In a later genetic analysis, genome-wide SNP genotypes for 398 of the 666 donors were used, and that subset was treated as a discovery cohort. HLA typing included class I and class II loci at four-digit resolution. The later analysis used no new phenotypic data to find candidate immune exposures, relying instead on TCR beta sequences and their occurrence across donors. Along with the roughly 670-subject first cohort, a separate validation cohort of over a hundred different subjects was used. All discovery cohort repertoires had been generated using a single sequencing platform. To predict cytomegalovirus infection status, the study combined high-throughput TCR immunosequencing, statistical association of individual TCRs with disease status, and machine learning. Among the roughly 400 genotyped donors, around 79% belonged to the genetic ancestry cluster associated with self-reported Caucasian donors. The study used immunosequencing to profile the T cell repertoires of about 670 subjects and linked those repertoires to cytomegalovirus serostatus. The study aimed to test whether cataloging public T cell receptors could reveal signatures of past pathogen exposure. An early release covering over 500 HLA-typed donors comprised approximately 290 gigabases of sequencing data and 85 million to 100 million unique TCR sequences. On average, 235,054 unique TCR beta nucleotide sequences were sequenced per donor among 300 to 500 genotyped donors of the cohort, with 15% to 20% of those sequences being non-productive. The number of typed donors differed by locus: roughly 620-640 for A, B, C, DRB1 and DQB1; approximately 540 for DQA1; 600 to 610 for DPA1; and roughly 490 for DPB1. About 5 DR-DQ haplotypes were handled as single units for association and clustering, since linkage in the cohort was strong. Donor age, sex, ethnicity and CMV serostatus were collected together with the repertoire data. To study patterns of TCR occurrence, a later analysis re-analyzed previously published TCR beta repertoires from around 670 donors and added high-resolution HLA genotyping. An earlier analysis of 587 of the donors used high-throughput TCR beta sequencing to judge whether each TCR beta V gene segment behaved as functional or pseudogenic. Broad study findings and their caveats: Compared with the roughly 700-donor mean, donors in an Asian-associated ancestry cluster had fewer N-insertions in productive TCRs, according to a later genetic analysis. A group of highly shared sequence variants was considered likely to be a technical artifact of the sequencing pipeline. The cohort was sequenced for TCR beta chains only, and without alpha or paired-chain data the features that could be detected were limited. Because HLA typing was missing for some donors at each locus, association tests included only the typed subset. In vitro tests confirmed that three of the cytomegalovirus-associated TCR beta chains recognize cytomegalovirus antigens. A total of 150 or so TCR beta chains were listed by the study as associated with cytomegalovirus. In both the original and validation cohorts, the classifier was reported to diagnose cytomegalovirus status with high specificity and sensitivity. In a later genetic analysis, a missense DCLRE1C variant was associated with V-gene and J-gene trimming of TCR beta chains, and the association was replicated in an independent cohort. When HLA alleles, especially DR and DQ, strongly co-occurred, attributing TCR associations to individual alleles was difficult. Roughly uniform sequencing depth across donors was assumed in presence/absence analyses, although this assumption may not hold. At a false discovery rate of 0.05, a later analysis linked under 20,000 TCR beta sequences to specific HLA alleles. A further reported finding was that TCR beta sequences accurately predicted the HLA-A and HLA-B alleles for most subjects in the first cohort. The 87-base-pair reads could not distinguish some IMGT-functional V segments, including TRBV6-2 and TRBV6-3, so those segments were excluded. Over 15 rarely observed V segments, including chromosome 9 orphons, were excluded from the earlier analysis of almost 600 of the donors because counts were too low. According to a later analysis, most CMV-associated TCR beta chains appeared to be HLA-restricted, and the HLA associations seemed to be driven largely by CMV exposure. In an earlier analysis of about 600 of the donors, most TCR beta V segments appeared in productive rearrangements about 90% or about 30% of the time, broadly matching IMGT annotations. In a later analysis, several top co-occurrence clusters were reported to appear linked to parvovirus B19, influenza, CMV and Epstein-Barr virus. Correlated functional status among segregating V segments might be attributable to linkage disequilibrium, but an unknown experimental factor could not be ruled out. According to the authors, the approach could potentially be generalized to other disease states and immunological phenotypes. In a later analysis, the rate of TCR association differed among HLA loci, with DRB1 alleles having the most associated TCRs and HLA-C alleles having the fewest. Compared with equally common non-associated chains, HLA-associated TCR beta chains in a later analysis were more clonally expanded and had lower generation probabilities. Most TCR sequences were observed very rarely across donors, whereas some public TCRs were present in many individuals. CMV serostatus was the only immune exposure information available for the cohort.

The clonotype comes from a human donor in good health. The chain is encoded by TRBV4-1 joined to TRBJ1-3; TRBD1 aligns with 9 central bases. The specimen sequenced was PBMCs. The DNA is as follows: TGCGCCAGCAGCTCCCCGGGACAGGGTAAAGGAAACACCATATATTTT. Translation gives CASSSPGQGKGNTIYF.